This T cell receptor beta chain stems from a study of vaccination and CD4 T cells after COVID-19. Study-wide results and caveats: Among those convalescent, a median roughly 89% of reactive clones emerged solely post-vaccination.

On this clonotype itself: What it binds is unknown.

The CDR3 contains 13 residues. The germline gives CDR1 DFQATT, CDR2 SNEGSKA (reference sequence). V lost 4 bases to trimming and J lost 1 base, with 10 bases between them. The treatment was: roughly 10-day PBMC culture with coronavirus spike peptide pools or control peptides (ViraFEST assay). Cultured CD4+ T-cell DNA underwent Oncomine TCR Beta short-read sequencing. TCRdb re-derived calls from the PCR reads in MiXCR, one entry per CDR3 protein. The table includes over 15,000 distinct CDR3 sequences, approximately 44% detected once. Sequencing used CD4+ T cells from blood, cultured in vitro, obtained after SARS-CoV-2 vaccination. The receptor's source is a human donor who had recovered from COVID-19. This chain connects TRBV20-1 to TRBJ1-1, with a tentative D call TRBD1 (6 bases). The CDR3 region is CSAIGQTNTEAFF. The CDR3 DNA sequence: TGCAGTGCTATAGGACAGACGAACACTGAAGCTTTCTTT.